Included here is one T cell receptor (beta chain) sequence, with context. This specimen comes from a study of blood T cells in healthy people across ages. Primed by a sample-barcoded 5' primer and a J-beta primer mix, a second PCR proceeded for 7 to 11 cycles. Sequencing of every sample gave 2.5 million or more CDR3-containing paired-end reads. TCRdb re-analysed the 5' RACE reads in MiXCR, keeping a single row per CDR3 protein. The data hold roughly 500,000 distinct CDR3 sequences, with 25% to 30% observed a single time. The germline CDR1 and CDR2 sequences are SQVTM and ANQGSEA. V lost 4 bases to trimming and J lost 8 bases; unmatched junction nucleotides: 2. CDR3 length equals 11 residues.

Material for sequencing was blood. The sequence was obtained from a woman in her 70s in good health. V gene TRBV29-1 combines with J gene TRBJ2-4, with 7 positions matching TRBD1. The CDR3 here is CSVVQGYIQYF. Written as DNA, the CDR3 is TGCAGCGTTGTACAGGGGTACATTCAGTACTTC. The full variable domain, completed using reference TRBV29-1 and TRBJ2-4, is SAVISQKPSRDICQRGTSLTIQCQVDSQVTMMFWYRQQPGQSLTLIATANQGSEATYESGFVIDKFPISRPNLTFSTLTVSNMSPEDSSIYLCSVVQGYIQYFGAGTRLSVL.